The 22 T cell receptor beta chains presented below share a single source sample, sequenced in a study of radiation and T cells in renal cell carcinoma. Clones were read by immunoSEQ multiplex PCR, and TCRdb kept only the in-frame ones, dropping some. The data contain just over 95,000 clones, around 88% of them singletons. As to time point: baseline pretreatment blood. The treatment: 15 Gy SBRT to primary tumor, nephrectomy 4 weeks later. The source was blood, collected from a patient whose treatment included radiotherapy and nephrectomy. All receptors come from a man aged 45 to 65 with renal cell carcinoma.

This clone was counted once. The chain is built from TRBV30 and TRBJ1-6, with 9 bases fitting TRBD1. V was clipped by 3 bases and J by 7 bases; unmatched bases: 1. This CDR3 region has 13 residues. Looked up from germline, CDR1 is GTSNPN and CDR2 is SVGIG (reference sequence). The DNA of the CDR3 is TGTGCCTGGAGGGACAGGGGAAATTCACCCCTCCACTTT. This encodes CAWRDRGNSPLHF.

This clone was picked up a small number of times. The V gene is TRBV18, the J gene TRBJ2-7; D is undetermined. Trimming removed 6 bases at V and 6 bases at J, with 9 bases between. In germline, CDR1 is KGHSH, CDR2 LQKENI. This CDR3 is 11 amino acids long. CDR3: CASSEGSEQYF. The CDR3 DNA reads TGTGCCAGCTCGGAAGGTTCCGAGCAGTACTTC.

This clone was seen more than once but under ten times. The V gene is TRBV27, the J gene TRBJ2-7; TRBD1 matches at 8 bases. Trimming removed 8 bases from V and 5 bases from J; junction bases left unmatched: 14. The CDR3 extends over 15 amino acids. The germline CDR1 and CDR2 sequences are MNHEY and SMNVEV (reference sequence). In DNA form, the CDR3 reads TGTGCCAGCTGCTTATCCTGGACAGGGACCCACGAGCAGTACTTC. Amino acids: CASCLSWTGTHEQYF.

The chain links TRBV11-1 to TRBJ2-1, with 10 positions matching TRBD1. The germline gives CDR1 SGHAT, CDR2 FQDESV (reference sequence). The CDR3 is made up of 17 amino acids. Germline trimming cut 1 base from V and 7 bases from J; bases unmatched to any gene: 10. In DNA form, the CDR3 reads TGTGCCAGCAGCTTAGACTGGGACAGGGGATGGGGTAATGAGCAGTTCTTC. Its protein product is CASSLDWDRGWGNEQFF.

CDR3 residues: CASSLATGGGSNYGYTF. The CDR3 nucleotides read TGTGCCAGCAGTTTGGCGACAGGGGGAGGATCTAACTATGGCTACACCTTC. J is TRBJ1-2 and V is TRBV27, with 9 nucleotides matching TRBD1. The germline V gene encodes CDR1 MNHEY and CDR2 SMNVEV (reference sequence). V shed 3 bases, J shed 0 bases, and the junction held 8 bases outside the gene matches. The CDR3 loop spans 17 amino acids.

This chain connects TRBV28 to TRBJ2-3, with D perhaps being TRBD1 or TRBD2 (5 bases each). Germline loops: CDR1 MDHEN, CDR2 SYDVKM. There are 13 residues in the CDR3. V was trimmed by 3 bases and J by 4 bases, leaving 8 bases between them. The CDR3 DNA reads TGTGCCAGCAGTTTTGGGGGTGCAGATACGCAGTATTTT. It specifies CASSFGGADTQYF.

The rearrangement uses TRBV4-3 and TRBJ2-3, with D uncertain. The germline CDR1 and CDR2 sequences are LGHNA and YSLEER. V was cut by 0 bases and J by 2 bases, with 12 bases left in between. The CDR3 runs 16 residues. The CDR3 DNA reads as TGCGCCAGCAGCCAAGATTCGGTAGCCCTCACAGATACGCAGTATTTT. This gives the protein CASSQDSVALTDTQYF.

The rearrangement links TRBV4-2 to TRBJ2-1; D possibly corresponds to TRBD2 (6 bases). The CDR3 is made up of 17 amino acids. The V gene lost 1 base and the J gene lost 4 bases, with 17 bases spanning the gap. CDR1 is LGHNA, CDR2 YNFKEQ, per germline. The DNA for the CDR3 is TGTGCCAGCAGCCAAGTCGGGACTTCCCCTGGGTACAATGAGCAGTTCTTC. Residues: CASSQVGTSPGYNEQFF.

This clone has only one observation. This sequence joins TRBV29-1 and TRBJ2-5; D call uncertain. CDR1 is SQVTM, CDR2 ANQGSEA, per germline. Trimming took off 0 bases at V and 7 bases at J, with 12 bases between the two ends. The CDR3 sequence is 13 residues long. The CDR3 coding sequence is TGCAGCGTTGAAGATCCATCTCCAGGGACCCAGTACTTC. Protein: CSVEDPSPGTQYF.

V is TRBV28 and J is TRBJ2-7, with 8 bases that match TRBD1. V dropped 4 bases and J dropped 5; count of bases not matched to a gene: 7. From germline, CDR1 is MDHEN and CDR2 SYDVKM. The CDR3 is 14 amino acids. The CDR3 reads CASSSDREEDEQYF. Written as DNA, the CDR3 is TGTGCCAGCAGTTCGGACAGGGAGGAGGACGAGCAGTACTTC.

The chain couples TRBV18 to TRBJ2-7, with 8 nucleotides matching TRBD1. Germline CDR1 reads KGHSH; CDR2 reads LQKENI. With 2 bases clipped from V and 3 bases from J, the junction kept 9 bases outside the gene matches. This CDR3 has 16 residues. In DNA, the CDR3 is TGTGCCAGCTCACCATTGGCAAGACAGGGGAACTACGAGCAGTACTTC. As protein: CASSPLARQGNYEQYF.

The chain carries TRBV28 and TRBJ1-5, with a possible D match to TRBD1 (6 bases). Trimming stripped 5 bases from V and 2 bases from J, with 13 bases between. The CDR3 has 15 amino acids. Germline V CDR1 and CDR2: MDHEN, SYDVKM. CDR3 region: CASSQGFWGNQPQHF. The CDR3 DNA follows: TGTGCCAGCAGTCAGGGGTTTTGGGGCAATCAGCCCCAGCATTTT. The whole variable domain, filled in from reference TRBV28 and TRBJ1-5, reads DVKVTQSSRYLVKRTGEKVFLECVQDMDHENMFWYRQDPGLGLRLIYFSYDVKMKEKGDIPEGYSVSREKKERFSLILESASTNQTSMYLCASSQGFWGNQPQHFGDGTRLSIL.

This clone has only a few counts. This chain uses TRBV30 with TRBJ1-5; no reliable D call. CDR3 size: 13 residues. With 1 base removed from V and 6 bases from J, the gap between germline ends came to 10 bases. Germline CDR1 is GTSNPN and CDR2 is SVGIG (reference sequence). The CDR3 here is CAWSGEEFQPQHF. The CDR3 region has the DNA TGTGCCTGGAGTGGGGAGGAGTTTCAGCCCCAGCATTTT. The variable domain in full, with the rest retrieved from reference TRBV30 and TRBJ1-5, is SQTIHQWPATLVQPVGSPLSLECTVEGTSNPNLYWYRQAAGRGLQLLFYSVGIGQISSEVPQNLSASRPQDRQFILSSKKLLLSDSGFYLCAWSGEEFQPQHFGDGTRLSIL.

This chain joins TRBV6-5 and TRBJ1-5, with a weak D call TRBD1 (5 bases). The CDR3 sequence is 13 residues long. The V end was cut by 6 bases, the J end by 5 bases, with 11 bases between. The germline CDR1 and CDR2 sequences are MNHEY and SVGAGI. This chain's CDR3 is CASSLLRDQPQHF. Here the CDR3 DNA reads TGTGCCAGCAGCCTACTCAGGGATCAGCCCCAGCATTTT.

The rearrangement links TRBV7-8 to TRBJ2-3, with 14 bases matching TRBD2. Trimming took 1 base from V and 2 from J; bases not matched to a gene: 2. The CDR3 is 17 amino acids. Per germline, CDR1 SGHVS and CDR2 FQNEAQ. The CDR3, as DNA: TGTGCCAGCAGCTTAGGACTAGCGGGAGGGCACACAGATACGCAGTATTTT. Its protein is CASSLGLAGGHTDTQYF.

CDR3 residues: CASSLDNSYEQYF. CDR3 nucleotides: TGTGCCAGCAGCTTGGACAACTCCTACGAGCAGTACTTC. The V and J genes are TRBV11-3 and TRBJ2-7, with a possible D match to TRBD1 (5 bases). The V end lost 3 bases, the J end lost 0 bases, and 6 bases lay between the germline ends. Per the germline V gene, CDR1 is SGHNT and CDR2 is YENEEA. The CDR3 spans 13 residues.

This clone showed up just once. The CDR3 region is CASSLLAGTPNTGELFF. DNA of the CDR3: TGTGCCAGCAGCTTACTAGCGGGAACTCCGAACACCGGGGAGCTGTTTTTT. The rearrangement links TRBV11-3 to TRBJ2-2; 9 bases line up with TRBD2. V was clipped by 2 bases and J by 0 bases; unmatched bases: 4. CDR3 size: 17 residues. Germline CDR1 is SGHNT and CDR2 is YENEEA.

This clone was observed many times. The V call is TRBV6-1, the J call TRBJ1-2; TRBD1 matches at 7 bases. J lost 0 bases, V lost 11 bases, and 6 bases had no gene match. This CDR3 is 13 amino acids long. Germline-derived CDR1 and CDR2 are MNHNS and SASEGT. CDR3 coding DNA: TGTGCCGGACTGGGGACAGCTAACTATGGCTACACCTTC. Residues: CAGLGTANYGYTF.

This clone appeared a single time. This chain links TRBV6-1 with TRBJ2-5; a possible D gene is TRBD1 (6 bases). Per the germline V gene, CDR1 is MNHNS and CDR2 is SASEGT. The length of the CDR3 is 14 residues. The V and J ends lost 4 bases and 1 base respectively, with 10 bases between them. The CDR3 DNA is TGTGCCAGCAGTGTACAGGGAAGCCAAGAGACCCAGTACTTC. It codes for CASSVQGSQETQYF.

The V and J genes are TRBV7-3 and TRBJ2-3, with 7 bases fitting TRBD1. V lost 10 bases and J lost 7; bases outside the gene matches: 11. There are 13 residues in the CDR3. Germline lookup yields CDR1 SGHTA and CDR2 FQGTGA. The CDR3 DNA follows: TGTGCCACCGCTATTGGGACAGCTAATACGCAGTATTTT. It yields the protein CATAIGTANTQYF.

The chain recombines TRBV5-1 with TRBJ2-2; D is perhaps TRBD1 (5 bases). V was pared by 3 bases and J by 2 bases, with 17 bases between. CDR1 is SGHRS, CDR2 YFSETQ, per germline. CDR3 length: 17 residues. Written as DNA, the CDR3 is TGCGCCAGCAGCTCGGATACAGGAACCCTAAACACCGGGGAGCTGTTTTTT. This gives the protein CASSSDTGTLNTGELFF.

The chain has TRBV19 and TRBJ1-2; D may be TRBD1 (5 bases). The CDR3 has 13 amino acids. V lost 4 bases, J lost 3 bases, and 9 bases lay in between. In germline, CDR1 is LNHDA, CDR2 SQIVND (reference sequence). CDR3 coding DNA: TGTGCCAGTAGTACGGGGCAGGACTATGGCTACACCTTC. This encodes CASSTGQDYGYTF.